Listed below are T cell receptor beta chains from one sample, sequenced in a study of T cell responses to AZD1222 COVID-19 vaccine. Here immunoSEQ multiplex PCR was the method, and the copy in TCRdb shows in-frame clones only, minus some. Of 90,000 to 140,000 clones in the sample, about four fifths were seen once. The sequenced sample was peripheral blood, obtained on day 0 of AZD1222 vaccination. These receptors were collected from an adult in good health. The CDR3 runs from the conserved cysteine through the conserved F or W. A D gene is named only where the DNA matches it firmly. Rows give clone size only sometimes, using once, few, many, or a class for an expanded clone.

clone_size,d_call,j_call,v_call,cdr3_aa,cdr3_nt
NA,NA,TRBJ1-2,TRBV5-1,CASSFSGEWSYGYTF,TGCGCCAGCAGCTTTTCGGGGGAGTGGAGCTATGGCTACACCTTC
NA,TRBD1,TRBJ2-7,TRBV7-6,CASSPYRRGQDAYEQYF,TGTGCCAGCAGCCCCTACCGGCGGGGACAGGATGCCTACGAGCAGTACTTC
once,TRBD2,TRBJ2-7,TRBV5-5,CASSSSGGHSYEQYF,TGTGCCAGCAGCTCCTCGGGGGGGCACTCCTACGAGCAGTACTTC
NA,NA,TRBJ1-1,TRBV30,CAWTQGLNTEAFF,TGTGCCTGGACCCAGGGATTGAACACTGAAGCTTTCTTT
NA,TRBD1,TRBJ1-1,TRBV7-9,CASRRGRDTEAFF,TGTGCCAGCAGGAGGGGGCGGGACACTGAAGCTTTCTTT
NA,NA,TRBJ1-1,TRBV12-5,CASGGNGIRTEAFF,TGTGCTAGTGGTGGTAATGGGATTAGGACTGAAGCTTTCTTT
NA,TRBD1,TRBJ1-2,TRBV7-8,CASSLVREHPGQGFWIYGYTF,TGTGCCAGCAGCTTAGTCAGAGAGCATCCGGGACAGGGTTTCTGGATCTATGGCTACACCTTC
NA,NA,TRBJ2-5,TRBV6-5,CASSYGGPFGGETQYF,TGTGCCAGCAGTTACGGGGGGCCCTTCGGTGGGGAGACCCAGTACTTC
NA,NA,TRBJ1-2,TRBV5-4,CASSELHYGYTF,TGTGCCAGCAGCGAGTTACACTATGGCTACACCTTC
NA,TRBD2,TRBJ2-1,TRBV6-2/TRBV6-3,CASSYSTSGGRGRYNEQFF,TGTGCCAGCAGTTACTCGACTAGCGGGGGGCGAGGTCGCTACAATGAGCAGTTCTTC
NA,NA,TRBJ1-1,TRBV5-1,CASSLGVSGEAFF,TGCGCCAGCAGCTTGGGGGTGAGTGGGGAGGCTTTCTTT
NA,NA,TRBJ2-7,TRBV20-1,CSASVGLRAGEQYF,TGCAGTGCTAGTGTGGGCCTGCGGGCCGGCGAGCAGTACTTC
few,NA,TRBJ1-5,TRBV5-4,CASSFPTKGNQPQHF,TGTGCCAGCAGCTTCCCAACCAAGGGGAATCAGCCCCAGCATTTT
NA,TRBD2,TRBJ2-1,TRBV6-1,CASSEASGSYNEQFF,TGTGCCAGCAGTGAAGCTAGCGGGTCCTACAATGAGCAGTTCTTC
NA,NA,TRBJ1-2,TRBV6-5,CASSYPLTATNYGYTF,TGTGCCAGCAGTTACCCATTGACCGCGACCAACTATGGCTACACCTTC
few,NA,TRBJ2-7,TRBV10-3,CAISDTASSYEQYF,TGTGCCATCAGTGACACCGCGAGCTCCTACGAGCAGTACTTC
NA,TRBD1,TRBJ1-1,TRBV5-1,CASNRGEIMNTEAFF,TGCGCCAGCAACAGGGGAGAAATCATGAACACTGAAGCTTTCTTT
NA,NA,TRBJ1-1,TRBV10-2,CASSESTDLNTEAFF,TGCGCCAGCAGTGAGTCGACAGACCTGAACACTGAAGCTTTCTTT
once,NA,TRBJ2-2,TRBV6-5,CASSYGRELFF,TGTGCCAGCAGTTACGGGCGGGAGCTGTTTTTT
NA,NA,TRBJ1-2,TRBV7-2,CASSLQSGGDGYTF,TGTGCCAGCAGCTTACAGTCTGGGGGGGATGGCTACACCTTC
NA,NA,TRBJ1-2,TRBV6-5,CASSSGLNYGYTF,TGTGCCAGCAGTTCGGGACTTAACTATGGCTACACCTTC
few,NA,TRBJ1-1,TRBV11-2,CASSLARTEAFF,TGTGCCAGCAGCTTAGCTCGCACTGAAGCTTTCTTT
NA,NA,TRBJ1-1,TRBV6-5,CASKFEKNTEAFF,TGTGCCAGCAAGTTCGAGAAGAACACTGAAGCTTTCTTT
NA,TRBD2,TRBJ2-1,TRBV2,CASTSGGRTYNEQFF,TGTGCCAGCACTAGCGGGGGGAGGACCTACAATGAGCAGTTCTTC